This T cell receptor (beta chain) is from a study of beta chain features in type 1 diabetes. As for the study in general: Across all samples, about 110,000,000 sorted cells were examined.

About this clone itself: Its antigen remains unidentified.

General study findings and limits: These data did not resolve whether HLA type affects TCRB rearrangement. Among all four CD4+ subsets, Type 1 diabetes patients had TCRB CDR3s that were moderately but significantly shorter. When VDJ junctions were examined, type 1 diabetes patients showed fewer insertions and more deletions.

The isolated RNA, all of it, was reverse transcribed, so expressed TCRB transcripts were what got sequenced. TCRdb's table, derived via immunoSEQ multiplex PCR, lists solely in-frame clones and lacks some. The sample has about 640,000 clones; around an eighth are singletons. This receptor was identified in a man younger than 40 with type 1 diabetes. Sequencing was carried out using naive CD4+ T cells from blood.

The CDR3 DNA reads TGTGCCAGTAGTACCGTGGGGGGCAGCAATCAGCCCCAGCATTTT. Amino acid sequence: CASSTVGGSNQPQHF. The rearrangement uses TRBV19 and TRBJ1-5; D is possibly TRBD1 (6 bases). Germline CDR1 reads LNHDA; CDR2 reads SQIVND (reference sequence). Deletions cut 4 bases from V and 1 base from J, with 11 bases between. This CDR3 is 15 amino acids long.